This T cell receptor beta chain was obtained from a study of OX40 agonist ivuxolimab in advanced cancers. The wider study: Every 2 weeks, patients got intravenous ivuxolimab at one of six dose levels (0.01-10 mg/kg). Aged 23 to 79 with a mean of 60 years, they were 82.7% male. Points from the study as a whole: Certain nonresponders additionally had low normalized T-cell clonal expansion. At doses 0.1 to 3.0 mg/kg, CD4+ and CD8+ clones expanded.

The length of the CDR3 is 17 residues. The trim removed 6 bases at V and 3 bases at J, leaving 13 bases unmatched. Germline V lookup: CDR1 LNHDA, CDR2 SQIVND (reference sequence). As regards this clone: Its specificity is not known.

The table came from immunoSEQ multiplex PCR; TCRdb's copy has only in-frame clones and leaves some out. The sample shows 65,000 to 80,000 clones, about 88% of them seen only once. The TCR originated in an adult with an advanced solid tumor such as melanoma, head and neck, liver or kidney cancer. The specimen was CD4+ or CD8+ T cells sorted from blood, collected in a trial of the OX40 agonist ivuxolimab. The chain uses TRBV19 and TRBJ2-7; 11 bases fit TRBD2. This CDR3 is CASRGFTSGSLIYEQYF. CDR3 DNA: TGTGCCAGTAGGGGATTCACTAGCGGGAGTCTGATCTACGAGCAGTACTTC.